The T cell receptor (beta chain) under discussion was sequenced for a study of cytomegalovirus exposure and HLA in healthy donors. The wider study: A subsequent analysis stated that the roughly 130 validation repertoires were run on the same platform as the roughly 700 first-cohort repertoires. Study-wide points: In vitro experiments confirmed that a few CMV-associated chains were specific for CMV antigens. Among TCR beta chains, those listed as cytomegalovirus-associated numbered over 150. In the 120 or so validation repertoires, just under 95% of cluster scores exceeded 0, per a later analysis.

The data were produced by immunoSEQ multiplex PCR, yet TCRdb's version contains in-frame clones alone and is incomplete. Altogether 59,000 or so clones are present, nearly 90% being singletons, with the ten largest covering roughly 14%. Points on this clone: Its cognate antigen is unknown.

There are 15 residues in the CDR3. The specimen sequenced was PBMCs. This clonotype originated in a young woman in good health and CMV-seronegative. The rearrangement joins TRBV1 to TRBJ2-5; TRBD2, as called in the table, went unchecked against the DNA. TRBV1 is tagged as a pseudogene. The CDR3 sequence: CTSSQERPTGETQYF. DNA for the CDR3: TGCACCAGCAGCCAAGAGCGACCCACGGGAGAGACCCAGTACTTC.